This T cell receptor beta chain derives from a study of T cell repertoires in cytomegalovirus infection. Study-wide context: From public TCR beta signatures came an indication of both CMV infection and matching HLA type. Study-wide results and limits: HLA-C-restricted CMV-specific TCR beta clonotypes prevailed in the ex vivo response.

TCRdb re-analysed the reads in MiXCR, keeping a single row per CDR3 protein. Of roughly 280,000 distinct CDR3 sequences in the sample, roughly 9% were seen once. This clonotype was observed at least ten times. Its matching antigen is unknown. Germline V gene data show CDR1 as SGHTA and CDR2 as FQGNSA. The CDR3 loop spans 17 amino acids. The V and J ends lost 1 base and 4 bases, in that order; junction bases with no gene match: 6. The TCR originated in a human donor in good health (CMV status not recorded). Some clones in this sample may be carry-over from other donors' samples. The sequencing sample was made of PBMCs. V gene TRBV7-2 combines with J gene TRBJ2-3; TRBD2 aligns across 12 bases. DNA for the CDR3: TGTGCCAGCAGCTTAGAGTCTAGCGGGGGGGCCGCAGATACGCAGTATTTT. Translating gives CASSLESSGGAADTQYF.